A selection of T cell receptor beta chains follows, all from one sample in a study of blood T cells in healthy people across ages. TCRdb independently ran MiXCR on the 5' RACE reads; one entry per CDR3 protein. This sample has about 1.6 million distinct CDR3 sequences, with about 35% found just once. The sample taken for sequencing was blood. The receptors were gathered from a woman in her twenties or thirties in good health. Both conserved end residues are part of each CDR3. Each record gives: J gene, V gene, D gene, clone size, CDR3 DNA, CDR3 protein. The D gene is left open where the match is weak. The size of a clone is reported for some rows only, either as once, few or many, or as a class for expanded clones.

TRBJ1-2 TRBV12-3/TRBV12-4 . . TGTGCCGGCAGTTTGGGCAACTATGGCTACACCTTC CAGSLGNYGYTF
TRBJ2-1 TRBV28 TRBD2 . TGTGCCACCCGGGTAGCGGGAGGGGCCTACAATGAGCAGTTCTTC CATRVAGGAYNEQFF
TRBJ2-5 TRBV30 TRBD1 few TGTGCCTGGAGCAAGACAGGGCAAGAGACCCAGTACTTC CAWSKTGQETQYF
TRBJ2-1 TRBV20-1 TRBD2 . TGCAGTGCTAGAGTCACTAGCGGGAGTATCGATGAGCAGTTCTTC CSARVTSGSIDEQFF
TRBJ2-7 TRBV6-2/TRBV6-3 . . TGTGCCAGCAGTTACTCCACGCTAGGACACGGAAGTTACGAGCAGTACTTC CASSYSTLGHGSYEQYF
TRBJ2-1 TRBV12-3/TRBV12-4 TRBD1 . TGTGCCAGCAGAGGGGCCGGGACAGGGCCTTTCGAGCAGTTCTTC CASRGAGTGPFEQFF
TRBJ2-7 TRBV24-1 . few TGTGCCACCAGTGATTTCGCAACCCAGTACTTC CATSDFATQYF
TRBJ1-2 TRBV20-1 TRBD1 . TGCAGTGCTAGACCAACCAGACAGGGGCGGGACTATGGCTACACCTTC CSARPTRQGRDYGYTF
TRBJ2-4 TRBV20-1 TRBD1 many TGCAGTGCTGCACATGGACAGGGGAACATTCAGTACTTC CSAAHGQGNIQYF
TRBJ2-7 TRBV27 . once TGTGCCAGCAGTTTAAAGGGAAAGGCCTACGAGCAGTACTTC CASSLKGKAYEQYF
TRBJ2-1 TRBV19 . . TGTGCCAGTAGTATGAAGTCAGATGGGCAGTTCTTC CASSMKSDGQFF
TRBJ2-3 TRBV7-2 . . TGTGCCAGCAGCCGGAGCGGGCGCTCTCCCGGAAGTACGCAGTATTTT CASSRSGRSPGSTQYF
TRBJ2-5 TRBV27 TRBD2 . TGTGCCAGCAGCTCGGGGCGGGGAGGGGAGACCCAGTACTTC CASSSGRGGETQYF
TRBJ2-5 TRBV3-1 . few TGTGCCAGCAGCCCAATCCTATCGACAGGCGTAGAGACCCAGTACTTC CASSPILSTGVETQYF
TRBJ2-1 TRBV6-1 TRBD2 . TGTGCCAGCAGCTCAAGAAACCCGGGACTAGCGGGTTTGGATGAGCAGTTCTTC CASSSRNPGLAGLDEQFF
TRBJ2-7 TRBV2 . . TGTGCCACGCAGAGGGTACTCGAGCAGTACTTC CATQRVLEQYF
TRBJ1-4 TRBV20-1 TRBD1 . TGCAGTGCCCCGACAGGGGGCAGGGAAAAACTGTTTTTT CSAPTGGREKLFF
TRBJ2-7 TRBV15 . . TGTGCCACCAGCAGACGGCAGGGTGTCGGTAGCTACGAGCAGTACTTC CATSRRQGVGSYEQYF
TRBJ1-1 TRBV5-5 . . TGTGCCAGCAGCTTGTGGTCATCGAACACTGAAGCTTTCTTT CASSLWSSNTEAFF
TRBJ2-2 TRBV20-1 . . TGCAGTGCTAGAGTTGGTGCGGGAACCGGGGAGCTGTTTTTT CSARVGAGTGELFF
TRBJ2-7 TRBV20-1 . . TGCAGTGCTAGAGATGGAAGGGAGGCATCCTACGAGCAGTACTTC CSARDGREASYEQYF
TRBJ1-2 TRBV2 . . TGTGCCAGCACCCTGGACACCGTTAACTATGGCTACACCTTC CASTLDTVNYGYTF
TRBJ1-1 TRBV27 TRBD1 . TGTGCCAGCAGTCAGAATCTTCAGGGGGCGGCTTTCTTT CASSQNLQGAAFF
TRBJ2-7 TRBV7-3 TRBD2 . TGTGCCAGCAGCCCAGCGGGAGGGGCGAGCGAGCAGTACTTC CASSPAGGASEQYF
TRBJ2-1 TRBV18 TRBD1 . TGTGCCAGCTCAAATCCCAAGGTCGGGACAGGGGAGAATGAGCAGTTCTTC CASSNPKVGTGENEQFF
TRBJ2-1 TRBV24-1 . . TGTGCCACCAGTGCCGGGGTTTGGGGCGCTGGGGGAAGATCCTACAATGAGCAGTTCTTC CATSAGVWGAGGRSYNEQFF
TRBJ1-1 TRBV9 . few TGTGCCAGCAGCGACCCACTGTCAGGGAGAGGGTACACTGAAGCTTTCTTT CASSDPLSGRGYTEAFF
TRBJ2-5 TRBV5-1 . many TGCGCCAGCAGCTTTCCTGACGGACTAGAGACCCAGTACTTC CASSFPDGLETQYF
TRBJ2-3 TRBV20-1 TRBD2 few TGCAGTGCTAGAGATCTAGGACTAGCGGGGGGCACGCCTAGCACAGATACGCAGTATTTT CSARDLGLAGGTPSTDTQYF
TRBJ2-1 TRBV15 . . TGTGCCACCAGCAATACTTACCCGCCCTACAATGAGCAGTTCTTC CATSNTYPPYNEQFF
TRBJ1-6 TRBV4-1 TRBD1 . TGCGCCAGCAGCCATTCTAGGGACAGTAGCTCCTATAATTCACCCCTCCACTTT CASSHSRDSSSYNSPLHF